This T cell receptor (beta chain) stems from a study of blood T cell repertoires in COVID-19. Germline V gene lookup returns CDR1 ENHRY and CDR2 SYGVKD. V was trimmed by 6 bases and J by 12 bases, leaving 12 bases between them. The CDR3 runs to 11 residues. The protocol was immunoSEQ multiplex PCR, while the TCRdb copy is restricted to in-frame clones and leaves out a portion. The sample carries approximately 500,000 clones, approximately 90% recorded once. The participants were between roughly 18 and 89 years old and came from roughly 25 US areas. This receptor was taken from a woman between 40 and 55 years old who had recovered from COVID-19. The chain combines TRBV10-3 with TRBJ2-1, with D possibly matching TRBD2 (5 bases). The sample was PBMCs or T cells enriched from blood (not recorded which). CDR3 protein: CAIRGDLAQFF. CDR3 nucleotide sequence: TGTGCCATCAGGGGAGATCTCGCGCAGTTCTTC.